These 25 T cell receptor beta chains came from one sample sequenced in a study of shared clonotypes between healthy human individuals. CD45RO-negative CD8 cells positively selected for CCR7 made up the naive population, which excluded terminally differentiated effector memory CD45RA+ cells. Some clones are missing from TCRdb's copy, which holds only in-frame ones; the method was immunoSEQ multiplex PCR. The sample yields roughly 590,000 clones, over 95% seen once. Material for sequencing was naive CD8+ T cells sorted from blood. The source of these receptors is a woman younger than 45 in good health.

This rearrangement joins TRBV9 to TRBJ2-3; TRBD2 matches at 13 bases. Germline-derived CDR1 and CDR2 are SGDLS and YYNGEE. V shed 0 bases, J shed 5 bases, and the junction held 3 bases outside the gene matches. This CDR3 is 16 amino acids long. The CDR3 nucleotides are TGTGCCAGCAGCGTAGGACTAGCGGGAGGAGAAGATACGCAGTATTTT. It encodes CASSVGLAGGEDTQYF.

V usage is TRBV10-3 and J usage is TRBJ2-7; D unresolved. Germline CDR1 ENHRY, CDR2 SYGVKD. The CDR3 spans 19 residues. Trimming removed 4 bases from V and 6 bases from J, with 31 bases in between. The DNA for the CDR3 is TGTGCCATCAGTGGTAGGGATCTTTCGTCGGGCCCCCCTTTCGGCGAGCAGTACTTC. This codes for CAISGRDLSSGPPFGEQYF.

This sequence joins TRBV6-6 and TRBJ1-2; a possible D gene is TRBD1 (5 bases). In germline, CDR1 is MNHNY, CDR2 SVGAGI (reference sequence). Trimming removed 6 bases at V and 3 bases at J, with 20 bases between. There are 16 residues in the CDR3. The DNA of the CDR3 is TGTGCCAGCAGCTACGCCCTTTCCGGACATTACTATGGCTACACCTTC. Amino acid sequence: CASSYALSGHYYGYTF.

The count of this clone is one. The genes are TRBV6-1 and TRBJ2-5; no firm D call. The CDR3 runs 12 residues. V lost 4 bases, J lost 2 bases, and 5 bases lay in between. Germline assignment: CDR1 MNHNS and CDR2 SASEGT. CDR3 sequence (DNA): TGTGCCAGCAGTGTACAGCAAGAGACCCAGTACTTC. It yields the protein CASSVQQETQYF.

This rearrangement joins TRBV27 to TRBJ2-2; no reliable D call. Looked up from germline, CDR1 is MNHEY and CDR2 is SMNVEV (reference sequence). With 2 bases removed from V and 1 base from J, the gap between germline ends came to 5 bases. The CDR3 sequence is 14 residues long. The CDR3: CASSLQMNTGELFF. The CDR3 DNA sequence: TGTGCCAGCAGTTTACAGATGAACACCGGGGAGCTGTTTTTT.

The chain is built from TRBV5-1 and TRBJ2-7, with 8 bases matching TRBD2. The CDR3 runs 15 residues. CDR1 is SGHRS, CDR2 YFSETQ, per germline. V lost 3 bases and J lost 5; bases outside the gene matches: 10. In DNA form, the CDR3 reads TGCGCCAGCAGCTCCGGGACTAGGGCAGTTGACGAGCAGTACTTC. Translation: CASSSGTRAVDEQYF. The entire variable domain, with the rest obtained from reference TRBV5-1 and TRBJ2-7, is as follows: KAGVTQTPRYLIKTRGQQVTLSCSPISGHRSVSWYQQTPGQGLQFLFEYFSETQRNKGNFPGRFSGRQFSNSRSEMNVSTLELGDSALYLCASSSGTRAVDEQYFGPGTRLTVT.

The CDR3 reads CAWSEGQDNSPLHF. CDR3 coding DNA: TGTGCCTGGAGTGAGGGACAGGATAATTCACCCCTCCACTTT. The chain is built from TRBV30 and TRBJ1-6, with TRBD1 matching over 8 bases. Germline V CDR1 and CDR2: GTSNPN, SVGIG (reference sequence). With 1 base clipped from V and 5 bases from J, the junction kept 1 base outside the gene matches. This CDR3 has 14 residues.

The chain couples TRBV6-6 to TRBJ2-7, with TRBD1 as a possible D gene (6 bases). V lost 0 bases to trimming and J lost 4 bases, with 16 bases between them. The CDR3 length is 16 residues. Germline CDR1 MNHNY, CDR2 SVGAGI (reference sequence). The CDR3 coding sequence is TGTGCCAGCAGTTACTCGATGGGGGACACCGCTTACGAGCAGTACTTC. Its translation is CASSYSMGDTAYEQYF.

J is TRBJ2-5 and V is TRBV14; 9 bases fit TRBD2. The trim removed 1 base at V and 3 bases at J, leaving 6 bases unmatched. CDR3 length: 16 amino acids. Per germline, CDR1 SGHDN and CDR2 FVKESK. CDR3 nucleotide sequence: TGTGCCAGCAGCCAAGCTCCTAGCGGGACTAAAGAGACCCAGTACTTC. It encodes CASSQAPSGTKETQYF.

The chain couples TRBV2 to TRBJ2-1; TRBD1 might be the D (6 bases). Germline V gene lookup returns CDR1 SNHLY and CDR2 FYNNEI. V dropped 6 bases and J dropped 8 bases, with 23 bases sitting between them. This CDR3 has 16 residues. CDR3 loop: CASRSTGWGLADEQFF. The CDR3, as DNA: TGTGCCAGCAGATCAACAGGGTGGGGTTTGGCGGATGAGCAGTTCTTC.

The chain combines TRBV27 with TRBJ2-7; 8 bases are a match to TRBD2. The germline CDR1 and CDR2 sequences are MNHEY and SMNVEV (reference sequence). V lost 3 bases to trimming and J lost 0 bases; unmatched junction nucleotides: 4. The CDR3 is 15 amino acids. CDR3 residues: CASSFRLASSYEQYF. The CDR3 bases are TGTGCCAGCAGTTTTCGACTAGCGAGCTCCTACGAGCAGTACTTC.

The V gene is TRBV7-2, the J gene TRBJ1-5, with a tentative D call TRBD1 (6 bases). CDR3 length: 14 amino acids. V was shortened by 5 bases and J by 6 bases, with 14 bases between the two germline ends. Per the germline V gene, CDR1 is SGHTA and CDR2 is FQGNSA. CDR3 DNA: TGTGCCAGCAGCGTTCAGGGGTTTGGTCAGCCCCAGCATTTT. It specifies CASSVQGFGQPQHF.

J is TRBJ1-1 and V is TRBV11-2; D call uncertain. This CDR3 has 12 residues. Trimming shortened V by 2 bases and J by 1 base, and 2 bases separated the two germline ends. Germline loops: CDR1 SGHAT, CDR2 FQNNGV. The chain's CDR3 is CASSLQNTEAFF. CDR3 bases: TGTGCCAGCAGCTTACAGAACACTGAAGCTTTCTTT.

The V call is TRBV6-6, the J call TRBJ2-7, with TRBD2 as a possible D gene (7 bases). The CDR3 runs 15 residues. Trimming shortened V by 2 bases and J by 7 bases, and 18 bases separated the two germline ends. From germline, CDR1 is MNHNY and CDR2 SVGAGI (reference sequence). CDR3 loop: CASSYLERGGREQYF. CDR3 bases: TGTGCCAGCAGTTACCTGGAGAGGGGGGGGCGAGAGCAGTACTTC.

This clone was detected a few times. The CDR3, as DNA: TGTGCCAGTAGTATTGGGAGCACGGACACTGAAGCTTTCTTT. Its translation: CASSIGSTDTEAFF. The J gene is TRBJ1-1, the V gene TRBV19; D remains unclear. The CDR3 length is 14 residues. Deletions cut 3 bases from V and 3 bases from J, with 11 bases between. The germline V gene encodes CDR1 LNHDA and CDR2 SQIVND (reference sequence).

The chain recombines TRBV28 with TRBJ1-3; maybe TRBD1 (6 bases). Germline CDR1 reads MDHEN; CDR2 reads SYDVKM. The CDR3 length is 17 residues. The ends were cut back, 5 bases at V and 0 bases at J, with 17 bases in the middle. The CDR3 sequence is CASSKPIGTNSGNTIYF. The CDR3, as DNA: TGTGCCAGCAGTAAACCGATCGGGACAAACTCTGGAAACACCATATATTTT.

The rearrangement uses TRBV15 and TRBJ2-7; D is uncertain. The CDR3 has 12 residues. Trimming shortened V by 1 base and J by 2 bases, and 3 bases separated the two germline ends. Germline CDR1 reads LNHNV; CDR2 reads YYDKDF (reference sequence). CDR3 bases: TGTGCCACCAGCAGAGGGACCTACGAGCAGTACTTC. This encodes CATSRGTYEQYF.

V usage is TRBV7-9 and J usage is TRBJ2-5, with D possibly matching TRBD2 (7 bases). The CDR3 has 15 amino acids. Deletions cut 5 bases from V and 3 bases from J, with 16 bases between. Germline CDR1 reads SEHNR; CDR2 reads FQNEAQ (reference sequence). The CDR3 sequence: CASSPPGGPKETQYF. The DNA for the CDR3 is TGTGCCAGCAGCCCCCCCGGGGGGCCGAAAGAGACCCAGTACTTC. Full variable domain (remainder filled in from reference TRBV7-9 and TRBJ2-5): DTGVSQNPRHKITKRGQNVTFRCDPISEHNRLYWYRQTLGQGPEFLTYFQNEAQLEKSRLLSDRFSAERPKGSFSTLEIQRTEQGDSAMYLCASSPPGGPKETQYFGPGTRLLVL.

The chain has TRBV27 and TRBJ2-6, with D perhaps being TRBD1 or TRBD2 (6 bases each). The CDR3 loop spans 17 amino acids. The germline V and J ends were trimmed by 2 bases and 2 bases, with 13 bases remaining between them. CDR1 is MNHEY, CDR2 SMNVEV, per germline (reference sequence). The CDR3 DNA is TGTGCCAGCAGTTTAGTCGTCGGGGGCCCTGGGGCCAACGTCCTGACTTTC. Amino acids: CASSLVVGGPGANVLTF.

The gene calls are TRBV5-1 and TRBJ2-5; no clear D. The better agreement between TRBJ2-7 and the DNA end casts doubt on the J call. Germline V lookup: CDR1 SGHRS, CDR2 YFSETQ. The CDR3 extends over 13 amino acids. For the CDR3, the DNA is TGCGCCAGCAGCCGAATGGACGCCTACGAGCAGTACTTC. This translates into CASSRMDAYEQYF.

The chain is built from TRBV27 and TRBJ2-7, with TRBD1 matching 9 bases. Germline CDR1 reads MNHEY; CDR2 reads SMNVEV (reference sequence). Trimming took 1 base from V and 4 from J; bases not matched to a gene: 5. This CDR3 is 15 amino acids long. CDR3 in amino acids: CASSLYGQGQYEQYF. Here the CDR3 DNA reads TGTGCCAGCAGTTTATACGGACAGGGGCAGTACGAGCAGTACTTC.

The V call is TRBV29-1, the J call TRBJ2-7; TRBD2 matches 14 bases. The CDR3 contains 17 residues. CDR1 SQVTM and CDR2 ANQGSEA come from the germline V gene. Trimming at V came to 3 bases and at J to 7 bases, leaving 14 bases not matched to a gene. The DNA for the CDR3 is TGCAGCGTTGAGGTCCTTTTCGGGACTAGCGGGAGAGGGGAGCAGTACTTC. As protein: CSVEVLFGTSGRGEQYF.

V usage is TRBV2 and J usage is TRBJ2-5; maybe TRBD2 (8 bases). Germline-derived CDR1 and CDR2 are SNHLY and FYNNEI. V was cut by 0 bases and J by 5 bases, with 22 bases left in between. This CDR3 has 18 residues. CDR3 residues: CASSEAHYREGAEETQYF. CDR3 coding DNA: TGTGCCAGCAGTGAAGCGCATTATCGGGAGGGGGCGGAGGAGACCCAGTACTTC.

The chain uses TRBV28 and TRBJ2-1; TRBD2 matches 8 bases. This CDR3 is built from 16 residues. Per the germline V gene, CDR1 is MDHEN and CDR2 is SYDVKM. The V and J ends lost 0 bases and 5 bases, in that order; junction bases with no gene match: 6. The CDR3 nucleotides are TGTGCCAGCAGTTTATGGTATGAGCGGGAGCACAATGAGCAGTTCTTC. Translating gives CASSLWYEREHNEQFF.

The chain has TRBV27 and TRBJ1-1; D is unresolved. Germline CDR1 is MNHEY and CDR2 is SMNVEV (reference sequence). The V end was cut by 6 bases, the J end by 3 bases, with 17 bases between. This CDR3 is 15 amino acids long. CDR3 region: CASSPRPLGYTEAFF. The CDR3 DNA reads as TGTGCCAGCAGCCCCCGGCCCCTGGGGTACACTGAAGCTTTCTTT.